Listed below are T cell receptor beta chains from one sample, sequenced in a study of cytomegalovirus exposure and HLA in healthy donors. Produced via immunoSEQ multiplex PCR; TCRdb's table is partial and in-frame only. Recorded for this sample: 150,000 or so clones. Sequences were obtained from PBMCs. All receptors derive from a woman in her forties or fifties in good health and CMV-seronegative. Each CDR3 is given with its conserved first and last residue. A D gene is named only where the DNA matches it firmly.

cdr3_nt: TGTGCCAGCAGCACACCGGGACAGGGCCGGGAGACCCAGTACTTC
cdr3_aa: CASSTPGQGRETQYF
j_call: TRBJ2-5
d_call: TRBD1
cdr3_length: 15
v_call: TRBV6-6

cdr3_nt: TGTGCCAGCAGCAGAGGGGGACAGGGGGACTATGGCTACACCTTC
cdr3_aa: CASSRGGQGDYGYTF
j_call: TRBJ1-2
d_call: TRBD1
cdr3_length: 15
v_call: TRBV9

cdr3_nt: TGTGCCAGCTCACCTTCAGGGCCTTATGGCTACACCTTC
cdr3_aa: CASSPSGPYGYTF
j_call: TRBJ1-2
d_call: -
cdr3_length: 13
v_call: TRBV18

cdr3_nt: TGTGCCAGTAGTATTGGGGACAGGGTAACAGATACGCAGTATTTT
cdr3_aa: CASSIGDRVTDTQYF
j_call: TRBJ2-3
d_call: TRBD1
cdr3_length: 15
v_call: TRBV19

cdr3_nt: TGCGCCAGCAGCTTTCGGGGGGATAACAATGAGCAGTTCTTC
cdr3_aa: CASSFRGDNNEQFF
j_call: TRBJ2-1
d_call: TRBD2
cdr3_length: 14
v_call: TRBV5-1

cdr3_nt: TGTGCCAGCAGCTTATTGACGACAGGGGGCGACGGCTACACCTTC
cdr3_aa: CASSLLTTGGDGYTF
j_call: TRBJ1-2
d_call: TRBD1
cdr3_length: 15
v_call: TRBV11-2

cdr3_nt: TGTGCCTGGAGTCTTAATGAAAAACTGTTTTTT
cdr3_aa: CAWSLNEKLFF
j_call: TRBJ1-4
d_call: -
cdr3_length: 11
v_call: TRBV30

cdr3_nt: TGTGCCATCAACCCAGGACAGGCTCCCTACGAGCAGTACTTC
cdr3_aa: CAINPGQAPYEQYF
j_call: TRBJ2-7
d_call: TRBD1
cdr3_length: 14
v_call: TRBV10-3

cdr3_nt: TGTGCCAGCAGTTTATCAGGTTACGCAGGGGCCGCCCGCTACACCTTC
cdr3_aa: CASSLSGYAGAARYTF
j_call: TRBJ1-2
d_call: -
cdr3_length: 16
v_call: TRBV27

cdr3_nt: TGTGCCAGCAGTTTCGACAGGGTAGAGACCCAGTACTTC
cdr3_aa: CASSFDRVETQYF
j_call: TRBJ2-5
d_call: TRBD1
cdr3_length: 13
v_call: TRBV28

cdr3_nt: TGTGCCATCAGTGAGAGCGCCGTGTCGGCGTCCTACGAGCAGTACTTC
cdr3_aa: CAISESAVSASYEQYF
j_call: TRBJ2-7
d_call: -
cdr3_length: 16
v_call: TRBV10-3

cdr3_nt: TGTGCCAGTAGTATGGGAGGACAGGGTAGTTCACCCCTCCACTTT
cdr3_aa: CASSMGGQGSSPLHF
j_call: TRBJ1-6
d_call: TRBD1
cdr3_length: 15
v_call: TRBV19

cdr3_nt: TGTGCCAGCAGTTCGGGACAGGGGGCGGACGAGCAGTACTTC
cdr3_aa: CASSSGQGADEQYF
j_call: TRBJ2-7
d_call: TRBD1
cdr3_length: 14
v_call: TRBV6-5

cdr3_nt: TGCAGCGGGACGGGGGGGTACGACAATGAGCAGTTCTTC
cdr3_aa: CSGTGGYDNEQFF
j_call: TRBJ2-1
d_call: TRBD2
cdr3_length: 13
v_call: TRBV29-1

cdr3_nt: TGCGCCAGCAGCCAAGTTGGCGGGGACAGATCCTACGAGCAGTACTTC
cdr3_aa: CASSQVGGDRSYEQYF
j_call: TRBJ2-7
d_call: -
cdr3_length: 16
v_call: TRBV4-1

cdr3_nt: TGCGCCAGCAGCCAAGGACAGCAGATCCGGGTTGGAGACGAGCAGTACTTC
cdr3_aa: CASSQGQQIRVGDEQYF
j_call: TRBJ2-7
d_call: -
cdr3_length: 17
v_call: TRBV4-1

cdr3_nt: TGTGCCAGCAGCTCAAAGGACAGATACTCCTACGAGCAGTACTTC
cdr3_aa: CASSSKDRYSYEQYF
j_call: TRBJ2-7
d_call: -
cdr3_length: 15
v_call: TRBV7-9

cdr3_nt: TGTGCCAGCAGGTCACAGGGCTCCTATAATTCACCCCTCCACTTT
cdr3_aa: CASRSQGSYNSPLHF
j_call: TRBJ1-6
d_call: -
cdr3_length: 15
v_call: TRBV5-4

cdr3_nt: TGTGCCAGCAACCGGGACAGGTTCGTCCAGCCCCAGCATTTT
cdr3_aa: CASNRDRFVQPQHF
j_call: TRBJ1-5
d_call: TRBD1
cdr3_length: 14
v_call: TRBV6-1

cdr3_nt: TGTGCCAGTAGTACTTGGACAGTCGTGACGGTTGGAAAACTGTTTTTT
cdr3_aa: CASSTWTVVTVGKLFF
j_call: TRBJ1-4
d_call: -
cdr3_length: 16
v_call: TRBV19

cdr3_nt: TGTGCCAGCACCATAGGGACAGGGTCCTACGAGCAGTACTTC
cdr3_aa: CASTIGTGSYEQYF
j_call: TRBJ2-7
d_call: TRBD1
cdr3_length: 14
v_call: TRBV6-1

cdr3_nt: TGCAGTGCTACGTTGTTGAGGTGGCAGTTCTTC
cdr3_aa: CSATLLRWQFF
j_call: TRBJ2-1
d_call: -
cdr3_length: 11
v_call: TRBV20-1

cdr3_nt: TGTGCCACCAGCAGAGTCGGGAGGGGAACCGGGGAGCTGTTTTTT
cdr3_aa: CATSRVGRGTGELFF
j_call: TRBJ2-2
d_call: TRBD2
cdr3_length: 15
v_call: TRBV15

cdr3_nt: TGTGCCACCAGCAGAGACGACAGGAGAAACTCACCCCTCCACTTT
cdr3_aa: CATSRDDRRNSPLHF
j_call: TRBJ1-6
d_call: -
cdr3_length: 15
v_call: TRBV15